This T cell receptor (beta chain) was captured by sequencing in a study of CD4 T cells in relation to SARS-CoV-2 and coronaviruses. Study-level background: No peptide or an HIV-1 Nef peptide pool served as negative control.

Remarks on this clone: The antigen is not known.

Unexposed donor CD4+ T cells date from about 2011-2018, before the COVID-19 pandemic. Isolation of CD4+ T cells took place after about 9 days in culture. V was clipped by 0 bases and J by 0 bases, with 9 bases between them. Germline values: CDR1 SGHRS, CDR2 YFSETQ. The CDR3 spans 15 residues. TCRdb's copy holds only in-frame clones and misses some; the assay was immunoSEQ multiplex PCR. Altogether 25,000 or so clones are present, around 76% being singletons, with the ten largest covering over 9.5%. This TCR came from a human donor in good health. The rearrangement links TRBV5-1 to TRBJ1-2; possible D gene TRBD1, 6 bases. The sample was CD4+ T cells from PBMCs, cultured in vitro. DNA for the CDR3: TGCGCCAGCAGCTTGGTAGCAGGGGCTAACTATGGCTACACCTTC. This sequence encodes CASSLVAGANYGYTF.